What follows is one T cell receptor (beta chain) and its context. The antigen remains unidentified. The sample comes from a study of PD-1 blockade in mismatch repair-deficient tumors. On the study more broadly: Patients had 12 mismatch repair-deficient cancer types and were previously treated and progressing. Findings of the study overall: Tumor-resident clones, often undetectable pretreatment in blood, expanded then contracted after pembrolizumab.

Data came from immunoSEQ multiplex PCR; TCRdb stores just in-frame clones and leaves some out. The sample has 90,000 to 120,000 clones, 70% to 85% seen once; the top ten hold roughly 6.2%. The CDR3 extends over 13 amino acids. With 8 bases clipped from V and 5 bases from J, the junction kept 8 bases outside the gene matches. The germline V gene encodes CDR1 SEHNR and CDR2 FQNEAQ (reference sequence). V is TRBV7-9 and J is TRBJ2-5; 7 bases are a match to TRBD2. This receptor was obtained from an adult with mismatch repair-deficient cancer. This sample comprised peripheral blood, obtained approximately 36 weeks after starting pembrolizumab. In DNA form, the CDR3 reads TGTGCCAGCTCCCCCCAGGGAGGGGAGACCCAGTACTTC. Translated: CASSPQGGETQYF.